This record covers a single TCR beta chain. Its specificity is not known. This specimen comes from a study of shared clonotypes between healthy human individuals. Study details: Ranging from 18 to 49 in age, donors were two women and a few men.

Authors' analysis steps: ImmunoSEQ junction-only sequences lacked quality scores, so their filtering differed. This table comes from immunoSEQ multiplex PCR, and its TCRdb copy is limited to in-frame clones, with some not included. From that table come the V and J calls and clone size; the DNA was used to work out D and trimming. The table has approximately 2,000,000 clones, approximately 90% seen once. Germline assignment: CDR1 LNHDA and CDR2 SQIVND (reference sequence). This CDR3 is built from 11 residues. The V end was cut by 5 bases, the J end by 4 bases, with 3 bases between. Study results and caveats: Even with large depth, rarefaction showed that sorted-subset sequencing was incomplete.

The chain couples TRBV19 to TRBJ1-3; no clear D gene. Sequencing was carried out using naive CD4+ T cells from PBMCs. Documented subset: CD45RA+ positively selected. This TCR was sampled from a man between 18 and 35 years old in good health. Some clones in this sample may be carry-over from other donors' samples. Written as DNA, the CDR3 is TGTGCCAGTAGTCGGGGAAACACCATATATTTT. It is translated as CASSRGNTIYF.